The entry below describes one T cell receptor (beta chain). Its cognate antigen is unknown. V was clipped by 8 bases and J by 7 bases; unmatched bases: 8. The CDR3 covers 14 residues. The germline V gene has CDR1 SEHNR and CDR2 FQNEAQ (reference sequence). This specimen belongs to a study of PD-1 blockade in classical Hodgkin lymphoma. The time point was: cycle 4 day 1 (C4D1), after more than five weeks of nivolumab. Every patient experienced relapse after autologous stem cell transplantation, and brentuximab vedotin exposure varied. Study-level points and caveats: Complete responders entered with baseline diversity on par with newly diagnosed patients, the results showed.

TCRdb's copy holds only in-frame clones and misses some; the assay was immunoSEQ multiplex PCR. Here the sample spans nearly 50,000 clones, approximately 76% being singletons. The gene calls are TRBV7-9 and TRBJ2-1; 10 bases are a match to TRBD2. This receptor was taken from a human donor with classical Hodgkin lymphoma. Sequencing used peripheral blood mononuclear cells (PBMCs), obtained before the fourth cycle of nivolumab. The CDR3 reads CASESGRASNEQFF. The CDR3 nucleotides are TGTGCCAGCGAAAGCGGGAGGGCCTCGAATGAGCAGTTCTTC.